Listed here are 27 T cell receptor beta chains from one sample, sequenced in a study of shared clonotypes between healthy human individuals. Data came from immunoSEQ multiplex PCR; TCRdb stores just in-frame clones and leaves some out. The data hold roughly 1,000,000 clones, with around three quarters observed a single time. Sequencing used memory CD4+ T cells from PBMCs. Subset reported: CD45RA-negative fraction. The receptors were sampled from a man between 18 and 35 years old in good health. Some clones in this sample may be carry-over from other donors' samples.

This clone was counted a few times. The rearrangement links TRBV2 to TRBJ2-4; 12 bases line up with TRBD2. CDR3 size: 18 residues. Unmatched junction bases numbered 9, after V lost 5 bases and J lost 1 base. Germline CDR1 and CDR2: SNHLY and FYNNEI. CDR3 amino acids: CASSPQASGRAAKNIQYF. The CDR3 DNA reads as TGTGCCAGCAGTCCCCAGGCTAGCGGGAGGGCTGCCAAAAACATTCAGTACTTC.

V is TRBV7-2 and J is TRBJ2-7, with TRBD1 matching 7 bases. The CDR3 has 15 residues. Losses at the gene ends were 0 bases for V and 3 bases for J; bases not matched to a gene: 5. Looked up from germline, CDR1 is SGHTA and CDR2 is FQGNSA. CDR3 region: CASSLAGTENYEQYF. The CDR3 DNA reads TGTGCCAGCAGCTTAGCCGGGACAGAGAACTACGAGCAGTACTTC.

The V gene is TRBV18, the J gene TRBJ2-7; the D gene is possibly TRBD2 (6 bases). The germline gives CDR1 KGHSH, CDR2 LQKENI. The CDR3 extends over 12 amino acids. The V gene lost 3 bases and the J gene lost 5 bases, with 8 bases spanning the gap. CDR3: CASSPEGNEQYF. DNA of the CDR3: TGTGCCAGCTCACCGGAGGGTAACGAGCAGTACTTC.

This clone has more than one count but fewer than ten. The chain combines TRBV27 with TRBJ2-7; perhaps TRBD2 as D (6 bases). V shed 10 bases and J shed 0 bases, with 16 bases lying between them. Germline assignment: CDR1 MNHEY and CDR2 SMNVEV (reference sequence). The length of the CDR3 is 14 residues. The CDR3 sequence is CATSRETYSYEQYF. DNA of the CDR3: TGTGCCACCTCCCGGGAGACCTACTCCTACGAGCAGTACTTC.

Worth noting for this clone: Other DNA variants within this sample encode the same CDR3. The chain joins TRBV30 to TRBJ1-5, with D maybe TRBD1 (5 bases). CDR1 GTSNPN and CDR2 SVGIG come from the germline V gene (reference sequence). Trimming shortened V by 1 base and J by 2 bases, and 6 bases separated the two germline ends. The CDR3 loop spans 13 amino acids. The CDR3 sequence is CAWSGGGNQPQHF. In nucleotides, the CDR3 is TGTGCCTGGAGTGGAGGGGGCAATCAGCCCCAGCATTTT.

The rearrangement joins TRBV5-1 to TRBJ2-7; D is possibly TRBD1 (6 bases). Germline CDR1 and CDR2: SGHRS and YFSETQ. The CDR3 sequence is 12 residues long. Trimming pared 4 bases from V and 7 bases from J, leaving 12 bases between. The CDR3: CASSEQGGEQYF. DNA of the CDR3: TGCGCCAGCAGCGAACAGGGCGGGGAGCAGTACTTC.

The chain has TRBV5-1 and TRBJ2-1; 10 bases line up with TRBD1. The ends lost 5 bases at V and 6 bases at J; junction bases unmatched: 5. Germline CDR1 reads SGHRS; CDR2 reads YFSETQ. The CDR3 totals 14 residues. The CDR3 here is CASRGTGEPNEQFF. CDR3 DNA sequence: TGCGCCAGCAGAGGGACAGGGGAGCCCAATGAGCAGTTCTTC. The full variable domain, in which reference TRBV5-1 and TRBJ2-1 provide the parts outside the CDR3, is KAGVTQTPRYLIKTRGQQVTLSCSPISGHRSVSWYQQTPGQGLQFLFEYFSETQRNKGNFPGRFSGRQFSNSRSEMNVSTLELGDSALYLCASRGTGEPNEQFFGPGTRLTVL.

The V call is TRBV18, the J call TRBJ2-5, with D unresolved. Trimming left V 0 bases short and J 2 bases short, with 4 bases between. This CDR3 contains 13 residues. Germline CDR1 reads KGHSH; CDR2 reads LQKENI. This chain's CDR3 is CASSPPPQETQYF. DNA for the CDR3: TGTGCCAGCTCACCACCCCCTCAAGAGACCCAGTACTTC.

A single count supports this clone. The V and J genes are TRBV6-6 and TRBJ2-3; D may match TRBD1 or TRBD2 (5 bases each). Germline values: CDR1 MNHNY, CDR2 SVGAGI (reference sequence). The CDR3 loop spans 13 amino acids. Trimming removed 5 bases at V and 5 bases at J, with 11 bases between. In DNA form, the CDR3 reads TGTGCCAGCAGTCCCACAGGAGGAGATACGCAGTATTTT. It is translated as CASSPTGGDTQYF.

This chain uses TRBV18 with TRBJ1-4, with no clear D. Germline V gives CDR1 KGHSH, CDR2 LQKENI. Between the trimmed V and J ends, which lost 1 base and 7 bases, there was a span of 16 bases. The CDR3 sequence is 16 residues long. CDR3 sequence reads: CASSPQSGGVAEKLFF. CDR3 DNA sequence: TGTGCCAGCTCACCACAATCTGGTGGGGTGGCTGAAAAACTGTTTTTT.

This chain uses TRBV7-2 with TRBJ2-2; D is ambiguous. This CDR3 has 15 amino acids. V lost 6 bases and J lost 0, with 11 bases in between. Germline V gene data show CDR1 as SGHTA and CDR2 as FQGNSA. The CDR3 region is CASRLGNPNTGELFF. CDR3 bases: TGTGCCAGCAGATTGGGGAACCCGAACACCGGGGAGCTGTTTTTT.

The CDR3 sequence: CASSLTGRTSGANVLTF. The CDR3 nucleotides read TGTGCCAGCAGCTTGACAGGGCGAACCTCTGGGGCCAACGTCCTGACTTTC. The V gene is TRBV5-6, the J gene TRBJ2-6; perhaps TRBD1 as D (6 bases). The CDR3 runs to 17 residues. Trimming removed 1 base from V and 0 bases from J, with 11 bases in between. Germline-derived CDR1 and CDR2 are SGHDT and YYEEEE.

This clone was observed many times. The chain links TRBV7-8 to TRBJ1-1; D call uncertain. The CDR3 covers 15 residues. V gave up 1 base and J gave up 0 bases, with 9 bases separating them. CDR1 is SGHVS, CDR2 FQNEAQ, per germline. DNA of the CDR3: TGTGCCAGCAGCTTAGGCTCATTCATGAACACTGAAGCTTTCTTT. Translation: CASSLGSFMNTEAFF.

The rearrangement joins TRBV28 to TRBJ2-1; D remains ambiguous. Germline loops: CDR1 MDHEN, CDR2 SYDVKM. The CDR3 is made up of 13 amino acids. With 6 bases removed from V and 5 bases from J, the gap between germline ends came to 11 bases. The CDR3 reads CASSYNGDNEQFF. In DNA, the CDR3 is TGTGCCAGCAGCTATAATGGGGACAATGAGCAGTTCTTC.

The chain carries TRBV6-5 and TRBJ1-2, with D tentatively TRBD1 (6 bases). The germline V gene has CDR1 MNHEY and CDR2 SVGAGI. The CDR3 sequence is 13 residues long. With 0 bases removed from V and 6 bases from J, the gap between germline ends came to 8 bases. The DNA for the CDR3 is TGTGCCAGCAGTTACTCCGGGACACATGGCTACACCTTC. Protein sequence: CASSYSGTHGYTF.

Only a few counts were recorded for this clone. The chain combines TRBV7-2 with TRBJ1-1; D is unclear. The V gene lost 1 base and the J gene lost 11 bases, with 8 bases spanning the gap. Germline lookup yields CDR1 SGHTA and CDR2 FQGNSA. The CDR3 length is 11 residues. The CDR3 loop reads CASSLEVVAFF. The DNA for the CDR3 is TGTGCCAGCAGCTTAGAGGTGGTGGCTTTCTTT.

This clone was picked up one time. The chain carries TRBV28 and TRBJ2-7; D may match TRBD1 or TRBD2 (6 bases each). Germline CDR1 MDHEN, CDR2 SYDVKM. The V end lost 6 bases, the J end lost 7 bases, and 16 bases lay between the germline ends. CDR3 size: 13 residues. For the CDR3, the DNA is TGTGCCAGCAGAGGACAGCGCCGGGAGGAGCAGTACTTC. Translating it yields CASRGQRREEQYF.

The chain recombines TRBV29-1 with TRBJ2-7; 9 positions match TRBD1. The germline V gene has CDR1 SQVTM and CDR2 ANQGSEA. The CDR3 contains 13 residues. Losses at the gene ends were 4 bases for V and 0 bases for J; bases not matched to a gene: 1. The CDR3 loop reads CSVGQGDSYEQYF. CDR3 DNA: TGCAGCGTTGGACAGGGGGACTCCTACGAGCAGTACTTC.

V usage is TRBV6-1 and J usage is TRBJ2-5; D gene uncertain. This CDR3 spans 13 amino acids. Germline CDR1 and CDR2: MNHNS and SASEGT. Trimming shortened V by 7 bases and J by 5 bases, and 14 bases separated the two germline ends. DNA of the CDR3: TGTGCCAGCAACCGCCCCAATCGGGAGACCCAGTACTTC. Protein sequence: CASNRPNRETQYF.

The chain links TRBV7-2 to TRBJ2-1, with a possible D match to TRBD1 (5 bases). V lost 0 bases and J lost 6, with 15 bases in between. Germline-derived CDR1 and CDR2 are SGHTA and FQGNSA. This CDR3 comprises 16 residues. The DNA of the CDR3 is TGTGCCAGCAGCTTAGCTCTGTCAAAGGGGCTCAATGAGCAGTTCTTC. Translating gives CASSLALSKGLNEQFF. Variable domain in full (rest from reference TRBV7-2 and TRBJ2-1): GAGVSQSPSNKVTEKGKDVELRCDPISGHTALYWYRQSLGQGLEFLIYFQGNSAPDKSGLPSDRFSAERTGGSVSTLTIQRTQQEDSAVYLCASSLALSKGLNEQFFGPGTRLTVL.

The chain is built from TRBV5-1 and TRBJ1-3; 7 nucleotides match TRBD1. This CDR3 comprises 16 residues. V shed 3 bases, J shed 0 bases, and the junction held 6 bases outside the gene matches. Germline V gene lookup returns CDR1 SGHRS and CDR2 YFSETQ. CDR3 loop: CASSWDSSFSGNTIYF. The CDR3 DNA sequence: TGCGCCAGCAGCTGGGACAGCAGCTTCTCTGGAAACACCATATATTTT. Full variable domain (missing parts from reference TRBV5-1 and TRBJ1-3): KAGVTQTPRYLIKTRGQQVTLSCSPISGHRSVSWYQQTPGQGLQFLFEYFSETQRNKGNFPGRFSGRQFSNSRSEMNVSTLELGDSALYLCASSWDSSFSGNTIYFGEGSWLTVV.

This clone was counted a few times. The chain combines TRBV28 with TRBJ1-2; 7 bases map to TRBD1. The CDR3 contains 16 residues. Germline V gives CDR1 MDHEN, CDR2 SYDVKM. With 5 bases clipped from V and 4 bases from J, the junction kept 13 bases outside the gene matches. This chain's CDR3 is CASSTGTVTIGYGYTF. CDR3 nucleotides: TGTGCCAGCAGTACCGGGACAGTGACCATAGGCTATGGCTACACCTTC.

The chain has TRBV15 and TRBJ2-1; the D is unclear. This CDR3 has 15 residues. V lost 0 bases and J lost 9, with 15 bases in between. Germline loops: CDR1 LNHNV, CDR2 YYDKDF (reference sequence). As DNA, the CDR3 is TGTGCCACCAGCAGAGAGTCCCTTAGTCGTGGTGAGCAGTTCTTC. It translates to CATSRESLSRGEQFF.

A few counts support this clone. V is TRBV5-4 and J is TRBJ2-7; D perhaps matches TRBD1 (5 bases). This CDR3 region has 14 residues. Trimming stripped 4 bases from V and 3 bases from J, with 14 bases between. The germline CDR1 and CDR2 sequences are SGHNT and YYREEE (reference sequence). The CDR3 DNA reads TGTGCCAGCAGCCCCGGTCGACAGTTCTACGAGCAGTACTTC. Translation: CASSPGRQFYEQYF.

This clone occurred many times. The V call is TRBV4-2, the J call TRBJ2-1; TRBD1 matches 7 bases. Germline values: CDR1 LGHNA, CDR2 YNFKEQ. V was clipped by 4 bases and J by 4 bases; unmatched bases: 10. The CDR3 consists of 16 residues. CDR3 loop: CASSRYPGQPYNEQFF. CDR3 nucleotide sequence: TGTGCCAGCAGCCGTTATCCGGGACAGCCATACAATGAGCAGTTCTTC.

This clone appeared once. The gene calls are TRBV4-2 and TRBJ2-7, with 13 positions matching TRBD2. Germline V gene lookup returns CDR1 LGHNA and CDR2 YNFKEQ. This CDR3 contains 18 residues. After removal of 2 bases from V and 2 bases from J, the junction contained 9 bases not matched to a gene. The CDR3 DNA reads TGTGCCAGCAGCCAACCAGGGACTAGCGGGACCCACACCTACGAGCAGTACTTC. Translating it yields CASSQPGTSGTHTYEQYF.

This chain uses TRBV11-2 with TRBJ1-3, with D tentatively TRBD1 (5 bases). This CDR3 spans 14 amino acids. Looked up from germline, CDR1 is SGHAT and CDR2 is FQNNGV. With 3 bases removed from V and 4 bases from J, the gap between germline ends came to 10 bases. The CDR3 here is CASSLGGYGNTIYF. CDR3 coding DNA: TGTGCCAGCAGCTTGGGGGGTTACGGAAACACCATATATTTT.